This TCR beta chain was identified in a study of vaccination and CD4 T cells after COVID-19. Study-level information: Participants were administered two doses of either the BNT162b2 or the mRNA-1273 vaccine. The authors used overlapping spike peptides from SARS-CoV-2, HCoV-NL63, HCoV-OC43 and HCoV-229E to stimulate cells.

The CDR3 length is 13 residues. Germline V gives CDR1 MNHEY, CDR2 SVGAGI. V gave up 2 bases and J gave up 2 bases, with 6 bases separating them. Oncomine TCR Beta short-read sequencing was applied to DNA from cultured CD4+ T cells. TCRdb re-called the PCR reads through MiXCR, storing one row per CDR3 protein. The repertoire includes 7,000 or so distinct CDR3 sequences, 74% of them detected once, and approximately 33% sits in the top ten. Treatment reported: 10-day PBMC culture with coronavirus spike peptide pools or control peptides (ViraFEST assay). TCR sequencing followed the expansion of antigen-specific T cells with peptide pools in ViraFEST. To note about this clonotype: The antigen remains unidentified.

Sequences were obtained from CD4+ T cells from blood, cultured in vitro. V and J are TRBV6-5 and TRBJ1-2; no clear D. The receptor's source is a human donor who had recovered from COVID-19. The CDR3 DNA is TGTGCCAGCAGTTACGGGCAGAACTATGGCTACACCTTC. Translated, it gives CASSYGQNYGYTF.